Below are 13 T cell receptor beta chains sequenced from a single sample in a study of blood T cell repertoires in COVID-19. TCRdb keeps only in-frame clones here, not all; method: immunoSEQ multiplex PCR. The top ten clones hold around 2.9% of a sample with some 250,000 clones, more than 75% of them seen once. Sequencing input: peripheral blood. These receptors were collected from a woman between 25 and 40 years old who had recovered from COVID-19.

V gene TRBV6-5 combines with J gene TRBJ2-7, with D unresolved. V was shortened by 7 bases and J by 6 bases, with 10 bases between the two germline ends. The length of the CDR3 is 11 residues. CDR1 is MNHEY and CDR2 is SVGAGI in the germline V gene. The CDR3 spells CASILPGEQYF. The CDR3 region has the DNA TGTGCCAGCATTTTACCGGGCGAGCAGTACTTC.

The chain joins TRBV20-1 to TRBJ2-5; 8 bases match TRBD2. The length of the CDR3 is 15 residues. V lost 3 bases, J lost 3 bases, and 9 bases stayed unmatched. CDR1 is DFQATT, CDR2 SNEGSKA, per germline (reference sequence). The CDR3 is CSASPGGANEETQYF. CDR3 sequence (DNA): TGCAGTGCTAGTCCCGGGGGGGCGAATGAAGAGACCCAGTACTTC.

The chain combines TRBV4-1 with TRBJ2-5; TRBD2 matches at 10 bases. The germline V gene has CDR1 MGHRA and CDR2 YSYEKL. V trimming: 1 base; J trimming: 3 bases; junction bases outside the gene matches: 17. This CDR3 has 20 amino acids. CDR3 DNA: TGCGCCAGCAGCCAAGTCGTTAGGCTAGCGGGGGAGGACACCAAAGAGACCCAGTACTTC. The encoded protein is CASSQVVRLAGEDTKETQYF.

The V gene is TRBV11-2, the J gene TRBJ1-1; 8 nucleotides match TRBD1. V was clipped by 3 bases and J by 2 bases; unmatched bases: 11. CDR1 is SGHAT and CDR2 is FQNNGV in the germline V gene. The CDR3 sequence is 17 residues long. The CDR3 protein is CASSFKIRDRPNTEAFF. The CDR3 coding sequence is TGTGCCAGCAGCTTCAAAATTCGGGACAGGCCTAACACTGAAGCTTTCTTT.

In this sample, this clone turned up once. This chain's CDR3 is CASSPQGTEAFF. The CDR3 nucleotides are TGTGCCAGCAGTCCTCAGGGTACTGAAGCTTTCTTT. The chain uses TRBV12-3 or TRBV12-4 and TRBJ1-1, with D perhaps matching TRBD1 (5 bases). The CDR3 length is 12 residues. Trimming shortened V by 5 bases and J by 5 bases, and 9 bases separated the two germline ends.

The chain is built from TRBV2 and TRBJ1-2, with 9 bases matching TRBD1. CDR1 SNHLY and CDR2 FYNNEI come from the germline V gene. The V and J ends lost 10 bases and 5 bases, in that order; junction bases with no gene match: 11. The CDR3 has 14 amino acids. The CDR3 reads CATWTGDPGYGYTF. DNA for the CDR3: TGTGCCACTTGGACAGGGGATCCGGGGTATGGCTACACCTTC.

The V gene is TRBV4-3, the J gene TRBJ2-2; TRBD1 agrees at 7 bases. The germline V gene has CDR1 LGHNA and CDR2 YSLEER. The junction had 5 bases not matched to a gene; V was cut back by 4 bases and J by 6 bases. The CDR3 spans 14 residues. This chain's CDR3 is CASSRGTEAGELFF. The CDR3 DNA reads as TGCGCCAGCAGCCGGGGGACAGAAGCCGGGGAGCTGTTTTTT.

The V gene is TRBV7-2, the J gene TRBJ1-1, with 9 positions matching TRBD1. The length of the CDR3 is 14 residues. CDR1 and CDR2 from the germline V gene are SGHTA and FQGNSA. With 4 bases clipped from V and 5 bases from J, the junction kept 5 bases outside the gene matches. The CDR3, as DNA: TGTGCCAGCAGCTGGGACAGGGTAGGAACTGAAGCTTTCTTT. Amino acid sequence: CASSWDRVGTEAFF.

CDR3 loop: CASSLQGGMGTEAFF. The CDR3 DNA is TGTGCCAGCAGCCTACAGGGTGGGATGGGCACTGAAGCTTTCTTT. The gene calls are TRBV5-4 and TRBJ1-1; possible D gene TRBD1, 6 bases. Between the trimmed V and J ends, which lost 4 bases and 4 bases, there was a span of 17 bases. Looked up from germline, CDR1 is SGHNT and CDR2 is YYREEE (reference sequence). CDR3 length: 15 amino acids.

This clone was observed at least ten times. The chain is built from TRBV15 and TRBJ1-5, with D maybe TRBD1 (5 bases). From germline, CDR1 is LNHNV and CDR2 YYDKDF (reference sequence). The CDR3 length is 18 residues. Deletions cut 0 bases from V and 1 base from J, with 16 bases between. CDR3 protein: CATSRDSRLTGSNQPQHF. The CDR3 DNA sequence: TGTGCCACCAGCAGAGATAGTAGACTTACAGGAAGCAATCAGCCCCAGCATTTT. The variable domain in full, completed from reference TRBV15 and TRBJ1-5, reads DAMVIQNPRYQVTQFGKPVTLSCSQTLNHNVMYWYQQKSSQAPKLLFHYYDKDFNNEADTPDNFQSRRPNTSFCFLDIRSPGLGDTAMYLCATSRDSRLTGSNQPQHFGDGTRLSIL.

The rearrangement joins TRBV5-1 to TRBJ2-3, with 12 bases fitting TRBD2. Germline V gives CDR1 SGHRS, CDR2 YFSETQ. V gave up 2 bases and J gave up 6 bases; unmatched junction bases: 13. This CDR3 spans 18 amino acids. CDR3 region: CASSLLPLAGGPSDTQYF. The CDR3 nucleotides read TGCGCCAGCAGCTTACTCCCCCTAGCGGGGGGGCCTTCGGATACGCAGTATTTT.

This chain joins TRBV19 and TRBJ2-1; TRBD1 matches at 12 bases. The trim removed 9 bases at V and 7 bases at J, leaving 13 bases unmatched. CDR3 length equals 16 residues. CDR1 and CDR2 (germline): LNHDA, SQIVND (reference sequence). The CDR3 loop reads CASSASGTGGGNEQFF. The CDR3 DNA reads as TGTGCCAGCTCAGCATCCGGGACAGGGGGCGGAAATGAGCAGTTCTTC.

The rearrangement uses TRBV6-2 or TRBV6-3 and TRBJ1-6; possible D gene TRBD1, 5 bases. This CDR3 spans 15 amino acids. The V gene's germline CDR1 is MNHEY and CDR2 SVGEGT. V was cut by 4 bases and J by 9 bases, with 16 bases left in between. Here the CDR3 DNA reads TGTGCCAGCAGTTCCCGGGGGATCCGGGGTTCACCCCTCCACTTT. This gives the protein CASSSRGIRGSPLHF.